Listed here is a single T cell receptor (beta chain). Here immunoSEQ multiplex PCR was the method, and the copy in TCRdb shows in-frame clones only, minus some. The profile shows roughly 39,000 clones, about 94% of them singletons. This sample stems from a study of control samples from healthy donors and cancer patients. The germline V gene encodes CDR1 LGHNA and CDR2 YSLEER. The V end was cut by 0 bases, the J end by 6 bases, with 14 bases between. This CDR3 contains 15 residues. Sequencing was performed on blood. The chain carries TRBV4-3 and TRBJ1-2; D remains unclear. The TCR comes from a woman aged 45-60 years in good health. CDR3: CASSQEVVRTDGYTF. The CDR3 nucleotides read TGCGCCAGCAGCCAAGAAGTGGTTCGGACCGATGGCTACACCTTC.